The 13 T cell receptor beta chains below come from one sample, sequenced in a study of CD8 T cells in Susac syndrome. Reverse transcription of about 0.45 to 1 ug RNA was performed with random hexamers. TCRdb recomputed calls from the immunoSEQ multiplex PCR reads with MiXCR, one row per CDR3 protein. Of around 81,000 distinct CDR3 sequences in the sample, 94% were seen once. Material for sequencing was CD8+ T cells from PBMCs. These TCRs come from a human donor with Susac syndrome.

The chain is built from TRBV6-2 or TRBV6-3 and TRBJ2-1, with TRBD2 as a possible D gene (6 bases). V lost 1 base to trimming and J lost 6 bases, with 13 bases between them. Germline lookup yields CDR1 MNHEY and CDR2 SVGEGT. The CDR3 runs 15 residues. CDR3 sequence reads: CASSYLNSGGNEQFF. CDR3 in DNA: TGTGCCAGCAGTTACTTGAATAGCGGAGGCAATGAGCAGTTCTTC.

V usage is TRBV7-6 and J usage is TRBJ1-4; D remains ambiguous. Germline CDR1 SGHVS, CDR2 FNYEAQ. The CDR3 is 16 amino acids. Trimming cost V 1 base and J 0 bases, with 9 bases left between them. The chain's CDR3 is CASSLGWTPTNEKLFF. The CDR3 DNA is TGTGCCAGCAGCTTAGGGTGGACGCCAACTAATGAAAAACTGTTTTTT. The variable domain in full, with the rest retrieved from reference TRBV7-6 and TRBJ1-4, is GAGVSQSPRYKVTKRGQDVALRCDPISGHVSLYWYRQALGQGPEFLTYFNYEAQQDKSGLPNDRFSAERPEGSISTLTIQRTEQRDSAMYRCASSLGWTPTNEKLFFGSGTQLSVL.

The chain joins TRBV14 to TRBJ2-6; D remains unclear. From germline, CDR1 is SGHDN and CDR2 FVKESK. With 0 bases removed from V and 3 bases from J, the gap between germline ends came to 9 bases. The CDR3 loop spans 16 amino acids. CDR3 sequence (DNA): TGTGCCAGCAGCCAAGAACGAGGTTATGGGGCCAACGTCCTGACTTTC. Amino acids: CASSQERGYGANVLTF.

This chain links TRBV20-1 with TRBJ1-3; no reliable D call. V was clipped by 4 bases and J by 0 bases, with 7 bases between them. This CDR3 has 13 amino acids. Germline V gene data show CDR1 as DFQATT and CDR2 as SNEGSKA (reference sequence). The CDR3 DNA reads TGCAGTGCTACCAGCGACTCTGGAAACACCATATATTTT. Protein: CSATSDSGNTIYF.

J is TRBJ2-3 and V is TRBV14; 8 positions match TRBD1. V trimming: 5 bases; J trimming: 4 bases; junction bases outside the gene matches: 11. The germline gives CDR1 SGHDN, CDR2 FVKESK. CDR3 length: 16 amino acids. The CDR3 DNA reads TGTGCCAGCAGCAGCATGAGGACAGGGCCGGCAGATACGCAGTATTTT. Translated, it gives CASSSMRTGPADTQYF.

The chain recombines TRBV28 with TRBJ2-5; 11 bases agree with TRBD2. CDR1 and CDR2 (germline): MDHEN, SYDVKM. V dropped 5 bases and J dropped 0; count of bases not matched to a gene: 2. The length of the CDR3 is 15 residues. The CDR3 loop is CASSPLAGDQETQYF. The CDR3 nucleotides are TGTGCCAGCAGTCCACTAGCGGGAGACCAAGAGACCCAGTACTTC.

The V call is TRBV5-4, the J call TRBJ1-1, with D possibly being TRBD1 (6 bases). This CDR3 is built from 16 residues. Germline lookup yields CDR1 SGHNT and CDR2 YYREEE (reference sequence). Trimming cost V 3 bases and J 0 bases, with 15 bases left between them. The CDR3 region is CASSSPLQGMNTEAFF. In DNA form, the CDR3 reads TGTGCCAGCAGCTCACCACTACAGGGAATGAACACTGAAGCTTTCTTT.

This clonotype was seen only once. The V call is TRBV6-6, the J call TRBJ2-3, with D maybe TRBD1 (6 bases). Germline CDR1 and CDR2: MNHNY and SVGAGI (reference sequence). The CDR3 contains 16 residues. V dropped 6 bases and J dropped 4 bases, with 20 bases sitting between them. CDR3 amino acids: CASRFPGHPGSDTQYF. The CDR3 DNA follows: TGTGCCAGCAGATTTCCGGGACACCCCGGGTCAGATACGCAGTATTTT.

This rearrangement joins TRBV30 to TRBJ2-2; TRBD2 might be the D (5 bases). CDR1 is GTSNPN, CDR2 SVGIG, per germline (reference sequence). Trimming cost V 0 bases and J 8 bases, with 16 bases left between them. The CDR3 has 15 residues. The CDR3 coding sequence is TGTGCCTGGAGTGTACTAGGGCCCGCGCTAGGGGAGCTGTTTTTT. Translated, it gives CAWSVLGPALGELFF.

V is TRBV6-8 and J is TRBJ2-2, with no clear D. V was cut by 10 bases and J by 0 bases, with 21 bases left in between. This CDR3 has 17 residues. Germline V gene lookup returns CDR1 MNHGY and CDR2 SAAAGT. DNA of the CDR3: TGTGCCACCTCAAAAACCAATCGGATGGCGAACACCGGGGAGCTGTTTTTT. Translating it yields CATSKTNRMANTGELFF.

The genes are TRBV4-2 and TRBJ2-7, with D maybe TRBD1 (6 bases). Germline CDR1 and CDR2: LGHNA and YNFKEQ. This CDR3 has 15 residues. V lost 3 bases to trimming and J lost 3 bases, with 15 bases between them. This CDR3 is CASSQNTGPYYEQYF. CDR3 bases: TGTGCCAGCAGCCAGAACACAGGGCCTTACTACGAGCAGTACTTC.

The V call is TRBV20-1, the J call TRBJ2-5, with D perhaps assigned TRBD1 or TRBD2 (6 bases each). Germline V gene sequence: CDR1 DFQATT, CDR2 SNEGSKA (reference sequence). The CDR3 totals 14 residues. V was cut by 6 bases and J by 4 bases, with 18 bases left in between. The CDR3 sequence: CSAMPYEGGETQYF. Written as DNA, the CDR3 is TGCAGTGCCATGCCGTACGAGGGGGGAGAGACCCAGTACTTC.

The rearrangement uses TRBV19 and TRBJ2-7; D ambiguous. The CDR3 consists of 13 residues. V gave up 6 bases and J gave up 3 bases, with 12 bases separating them. From germline, CDR1 is LNHDA and CDR2 SQIVND (reference sequence). For the CDR3, the DNA is TGTGCCAGTAGCTCAGCCAATTTCTACGAGCAGTACTTC. Amino acids: CASSSANFYEQYF.